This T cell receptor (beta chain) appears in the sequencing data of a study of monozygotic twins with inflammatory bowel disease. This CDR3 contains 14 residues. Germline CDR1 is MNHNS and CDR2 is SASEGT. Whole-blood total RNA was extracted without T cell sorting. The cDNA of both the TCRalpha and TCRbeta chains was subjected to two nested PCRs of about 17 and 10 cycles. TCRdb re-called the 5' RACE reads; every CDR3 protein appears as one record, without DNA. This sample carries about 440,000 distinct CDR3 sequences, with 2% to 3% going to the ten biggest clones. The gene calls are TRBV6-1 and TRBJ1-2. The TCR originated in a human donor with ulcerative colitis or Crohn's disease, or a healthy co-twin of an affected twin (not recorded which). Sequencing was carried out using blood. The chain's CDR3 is CASSPDKGSGGYTF.